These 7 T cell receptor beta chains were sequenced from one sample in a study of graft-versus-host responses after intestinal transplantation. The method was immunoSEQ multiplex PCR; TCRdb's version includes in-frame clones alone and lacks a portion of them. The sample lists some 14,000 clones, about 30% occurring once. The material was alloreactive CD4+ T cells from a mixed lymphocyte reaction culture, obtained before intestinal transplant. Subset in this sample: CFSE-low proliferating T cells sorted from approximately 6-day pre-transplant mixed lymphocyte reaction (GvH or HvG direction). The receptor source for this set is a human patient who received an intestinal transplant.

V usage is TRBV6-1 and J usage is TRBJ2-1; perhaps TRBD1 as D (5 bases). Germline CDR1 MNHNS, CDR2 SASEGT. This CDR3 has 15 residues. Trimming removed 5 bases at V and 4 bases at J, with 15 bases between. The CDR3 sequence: CASSLGHRPYNEQFF. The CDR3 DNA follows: TGTGCCAGCAGTTTAGGACACAGACCATACAATGAGCAGTTCTTC.

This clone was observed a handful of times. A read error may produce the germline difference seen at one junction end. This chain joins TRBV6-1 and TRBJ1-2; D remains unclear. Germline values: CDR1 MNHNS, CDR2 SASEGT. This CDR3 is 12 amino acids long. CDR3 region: CASRRGPYGHTF. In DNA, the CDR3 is TGTGCCAGCAGGCGGGGTCCTTATGGCCACACCTTC.

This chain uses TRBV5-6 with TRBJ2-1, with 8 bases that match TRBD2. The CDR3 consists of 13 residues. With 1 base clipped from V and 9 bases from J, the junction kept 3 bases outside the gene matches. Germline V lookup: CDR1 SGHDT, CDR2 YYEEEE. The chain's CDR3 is CASSLSGSVEQFF. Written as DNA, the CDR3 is TGTGCCAGCAGCTTGAGCGGGAGCGTTGAGCAGTTCTTC.

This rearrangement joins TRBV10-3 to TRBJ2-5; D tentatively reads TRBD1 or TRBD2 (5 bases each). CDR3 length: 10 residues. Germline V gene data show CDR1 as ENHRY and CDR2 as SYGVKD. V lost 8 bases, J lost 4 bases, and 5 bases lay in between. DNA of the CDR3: TGTGCCATCGGGGGAGAGACCCAGTACTTC. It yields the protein CAIGGETQYF.

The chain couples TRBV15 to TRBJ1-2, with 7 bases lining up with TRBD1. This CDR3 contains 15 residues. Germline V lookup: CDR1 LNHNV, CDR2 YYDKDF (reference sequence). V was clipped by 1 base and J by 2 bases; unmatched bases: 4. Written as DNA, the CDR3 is TGTGCCACCAGCAGAGGGAACAGGGGAAACTATGGCTACACCTTC. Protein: CATSRGNRGNYGYTF.

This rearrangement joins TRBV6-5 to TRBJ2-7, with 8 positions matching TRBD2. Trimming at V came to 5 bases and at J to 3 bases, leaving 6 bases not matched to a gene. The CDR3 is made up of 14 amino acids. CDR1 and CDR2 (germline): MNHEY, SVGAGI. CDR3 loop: CASSRPGLDYEQYF. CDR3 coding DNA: TGTGCCAGCAGTCGCCCGGGACTAGACTACGAGCAGTACTTC.

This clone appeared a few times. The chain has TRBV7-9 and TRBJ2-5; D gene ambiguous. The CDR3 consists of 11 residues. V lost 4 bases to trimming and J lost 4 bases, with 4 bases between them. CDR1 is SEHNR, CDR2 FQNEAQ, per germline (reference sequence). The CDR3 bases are TGTGCCAGCAGCTCGGTAGAGACCCAGTACTTC. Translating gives CASSSVETQYF. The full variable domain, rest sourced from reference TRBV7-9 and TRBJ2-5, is DTGVSQNPRHKITKRGQNVTFRCDPISEHNRLYWYRQTLGQGPEFLTYFQNEAQLEKSRLLSDRFSAERPKGSFSTLEIQRTEQGDSAMYLCASSSVETQYFGPGTRLLVL.